Listed below are T cell receptor beta chains from one sample, sequenced in a study of a mutant IDH1 vaccine in newly diagnosed glioma. Clones were sequenced by immunoSEQ multiplex PCR, and TCRdb holds only the in-frame ones, with some missing. The sample contains approximately 84,000 clones, roughly 77% of which appear only once. Which antigens these TCRs recognize remains unknown. Here the sequenced sample was PBMCs, taken from a glioma patient whose treatment included an IDH1 peptide vaccine. The receptors derive from a man aged 35 to 55 with glioma. The CDR3 runs from the conserved cysteine through the conserved F or W. The D gene is left open where the match is weak. A clone size is listed for some rows: how often the clone was seen (once, few, many), or a class if it is expanded.

size: .; V: TRBV19; J: TRBJ1-2; D: .; CDR3: CASTPEKGGYTF; DNA: TGTGCCAGTACTCCCGAAAAGGGCGGCTACACCTTC
size: .; V: TRBV11-1; J: TRBJ1-6; D: TRBD1; CDR3: CASSGTGIGSPLHF; DNA: TGTGCCAGCTCCGGGACAGGGATCGGTTCACCCCTCCACTTT
size: few; V: TRBV5-4; J: TRBJ2-3; D: .; CDR3: CASSYEKGRHLGDTQYF; DNA: TGTGCCAGCAGCTACGAAAAAGGCAGGCACCTGGGAGATACGCAGTATTTT
size: .; V: TRBV7-9; J: TRBJ2-1; D: TRBD2; CDR3: CASSWEGLAGEQFF; DNA: TGTGCCAGCAGCTGGGAAGGGCTAGCGGGGGAGCAGTTCTTC
size: few; V: TRBV7-6; J: TRBJ2-5; D: .; CDR3: CASSSHRGGETQYF; DNA: TGTGCCAGCAGCTCCCACAGGGGGGGGGAGACCCAGTACTTC
size: .; V: TRBV27; J: TRBJ2-6; D: .; CDR3: CASSFLGDSSGANVLTF; DNA: TGTGCCAGCAGTTTTTTAGGGGATAGCTCTGGGGCCAACGTCCTGACTTTC
size: .; V: TRBV5-4; J: TRBJ2-7; D: TRBD1; CDR3: CASSHWDRAYEQYF; DNA: TGTGCCAGCAGCCATTGGGACAGGGCGTACGAGCAGTACTTC
size: .; V: TRBV12-5; J: TRBJ1-6; D: TRBD1; CDR3: CASARGSSPLHF; DNA: TGTGCTAGTGCCAGGGGGAGTTCACCCCTCCACTTT
size: .; V: TRBV7-9; J: TRBJ2-3; D: TRBD1; CDR3: CASSLGTASTDTQYF; DNA: TGTGCCAGCAGCCTCGGGACAGCTAGCACAGATACGCAGTATTTT
size: .; V: TRBV2; J: TRBJ2-5; D: TRBD1; CDR3: CASSGQGGETQYF; DNA: TGTGCCAGCAGTGGACAGGGGGGAGAGACCCAGTACTTC
size: .; V: TRBV15; J: TRBJ1-1; D: .; CDR3: CATSRNARGGTEAFF; DNA: TGTGCCACCAGCAGAAACGCGCGGGGCGGCACTGAAGCTTTCTTT
size: .; V: TRBV6-4; J: TRBJ2-1; D: TRBD1; CDR3: CASSPWTGHSYNEQFF; DNA: TGTGCCAGCAGTCCCTGGACAGGGCACTCCTACAATGAGCAGTTCTTC
size: .; V: TRBV28; J: TRBJ1-2; D: .; CDR3: CASSYATGSYHRGYTF; DNA: TGTGCCAGCAGTTACGCGACAGGATCCTACCATCGGGGCTACACCTTC
size: .; V: TRBV6-1; J: TRBJ1-2; D: TRBD1; CDR3: CASSEDPGQSYGYTF; DNA: TGTGCCAGCAGTGAAGACCCGGGACAGAGCTATGGCTACACCTTC
size: .; V: TRBV19; J: TRBJ1-1; D: .; CDR3: CASWTGNTEAFF; DNA: TGTGCCAGTTGGACGGGGAACACTGAAGCTTTCTTT
size: .; V: TRBV7-2; J: TRBJ2-1; D: TRBD1; CDR3: CASSLRPGQGYNEQFF; DNA: TGTGCCAGCAGCTTACGGCCGGGACAGGGCTACAATGAGCAGTTCTTC
size: .; V: TRBV7-2; J: TRBJ1-2; D: .; CDR3: CASSLSLLPGNYGYTF; DNA: TGTGCCAGCAGCTTAAGTCTCCTCCCGGGTAACTATGGCTACACCTTC
size: .; V: TRBV19; J: TRBJ2-3; D: TRBD2; CDR3: CASMGTSGRTDTQYF; DNA: TGTGCCAGTATGGGGACTAGCGGGAGAACAGATACGCAGTATTTT
size: .; V: TRBV5-1; J: TRBJ1-5; D: .; CDR3: CASSSRRGGQPQHF; DNA: TGCGCCAGCAGTTCAAGGCGAGGAGGTCAGCCCCAGCATTTT
size: once; V: TRBV6-5; J: TRBJ1-1; D: .; CDR3: CASRETVNTEAFF; DNA: TGTGCCAGCAGAGAGACAGTGAACACTGAAGCTTTCTTT
size: .; V: TRBV12-5; J: TRBJ1-5; D: .; CDR3: CASLHTYSNQPQHF; DNA: TGTGCTAGTCTTCATACGTATAGCAATCAGCCCCAGCATTTT
size: .; V: TRBV5-6; J: TRBJ1-6; D: .; CDR3: CASSLVQGNSPLHF; DNA: TGTGCCAGCAGCTTGGTACAGGGAAATTCACCCCTCCACTTT
size: .; V: TRBV9; J: TRBJ1-1; D: .; CDR3: CASSVLGYTEAFF; DNA: TGTGCCAGCAGCGTTCTGGGTTACACTGAAGCTTTCTTT
size: .; V: TRBV30; J: TRBJ2-2; D: TRBD2; CDR3: CAHTFGGSGTGELFF; DNA: TGTGCCCATACCTTCGGGGGGAGTGGTACCGGGGAGCTGTTTTTT
size: .; V: TRBV19; J: TRBJ2-2; D: .; CDR3: CASSMPLRGDTGELFF; DNA: TGTGCCAGTAGTATGCCCCTCAGGGGAGACACCGGGGAGCTGTTTTTT
size: .; V: TRBV5-6; J: TRBJ2-5; D: .; CDR3: CASSDLAMKETQYF; DNA: TGTGCCAGCAGCGACCTAGCAATGAAAGAGACCCAGTACTTC
size: once; V: TRBV6-5; J: TRBJ2-4; D: .; CDR3: CASSHPGTAKNIQYF; DNA: TGTGCCAGCAGCCACCCCGGGACAGCCAAAAACATTCAGTACTTC
size: .; V: TRBV6-1; J: TRBJ1-1; D: TRBD1; CDR3: CASTQGTWITEAFF; DNA: TGTGCCAGCACACAGGGGACCTGGATCACTGAAGCTTTCTTT
size: few; V: TRBV9; J: TRBJ2-4; D: TRBD2; CDR3: CASSVEPSGSGDIQYF; DNA: TGTGCCAGCAGCGTAGAACCCTCAGGGAGCGGGGACATTCAGTACTTC
size: .; V: TRBV6-1; J: TRBJ1-4; D: .; CDR3: CASSVGQAAGEKLFF; DNA: TGTGCCAGCAGTGTCGGGCAGGCGGCGGGTGAAAAACTGTTTTTT
size: .; V: TRBV7-9; J: TRBJ2-2; D: TRBD2; CDR3: CASSRRTSGVTGELFF; DNA: TGTGCCAGCAGCCGACGTACTAGCGGGGTCACCGGGGAGCTGTTTTTT
size: .; V: TRBV10-2; J: TRBJ1-1; D: .; CDR3: CASSEYSYTEAFF; DNA: TGCGCCAGCAGTGAGTACAGCTACACTGAAGCTTTCTTT
size: .; V: TRBV6-6; J: TRBJ2-7; D: .; CDR3: CASRTEVYEQYF; DNA: TGTGCCAGCAGGACAGAGGTCTACGAGCAGTACTTC
size: few; V: TRBV2; J: TRBJ1-1; D: .; CDR3: CASSGGGVTEAFF; DNA: TGTGCCAGCAGTGGAGGGGGGGTCACTGAAGCTTTCTTT
size: .; V: TRBV7-8; J: TRBJ2-5; D: TRBD1; CDR3: CASSLATGQAQETQYF; DNA: TGTGCCAGCAGCTTAGCTACTGGACAGGCCCAAGAGACCCAGTACTTC
size: .; V: TRBV4-2; J: TRBJ2-2; D: .; CDR3: CASSQDRGAGELFF; DNA: TGTGCCAGCAGCCAAGACAGGGGGGCCGGGGAGCTGTTTTTT
size: few; V: TRBV7-8; J: TRBJ2-7; D: .; CDR3: CASSLLRDYEQYF; DNA: TGTGCCAGCAGCTTACTTCGAGACTACGAGCAGTACTTC
size: .; V: TRBV18; J: TRBJ2-6; D: .; CDR3: CASSPRGPISSGANVLTF; DNA: TGTGCCAGCTCACCGAGGGGTCCTATAAGCTCTGGGGCCAACGTCCTGACTTTC
size: .; V: TRBV18; J: TRBJ2-5; D: TRBD1; CDR3: CASSTDRGRWETQYF; DNA: TGTGCCAGCTCAACAGACAGGGGGCGCTGGGAGACCCAGTACTTC
size: .; V: TRBV9; J: TRBJ2-5; D: .; CDR3: CASSPRPQETQYF; DNA: TGTGCCAGCAGCCCCCGGCCCCAAGAGACCCAGTACTTC
size: .; V: TRBV29-1; J: TRBJ2-1; D: TRBD1; CDR3: CSVVGDRGWYNEQFF; DNA: TGCAGCGTTGTTGGGGACAGGGGGTGGTACAATGAGCAGTTCTTC
size: .; V: TRBV4-3; J: TRBJ2-7; D: .; CDR3: CASSHGQGNEQYF; DNA: TGCGCCAGCAGCCACGGTCAAGGTAACGAGCAGTACTTC
size: once; V: TRBV9; J: TRBJ1-2; D: .; CDR3: CASSVEQNYGYTF; DNA: TGTGCCAGCAGCGTAGAACAGAACTATGGCTACACCTTC
size: .; V: TRBV15; J: TRBJ1-1; D: .; CDR3: CATSREGRDEAFF; DNA: TGTGCCACCAGCAGAGAGGGGAGGGATGAAGCTTTCTTT
size: .; V: TRBV7-2; J: TRBJ2-5; D: .; CDR3: CASSLGSVGQETQYF; DNA: TGTGCCAGCAGCTTAGGTTCAGTGGGCCAAGAGACCCAGTACTTC
size: .; V: TRBV4-2; J: TRBJ1-1; D: TRBD1; CDR3: CASSQDTGGGAFF; DNA: TGTGCCAGCAGCCAAGATACGGGAGGGGGCGCTTTCTTT
size: .; V: TRBV9; J: TRBJ2-1; D: TRBD2; CDR3: CASSASGRAPSYNEQFF; DNA: TGTGCCAGCAGCGCTAGCGGGAGGGCCCCGTCCTACAATGAGCAGTTCTTC
size: .; V: TRBV5-4; J: TRBJ2-7; D: TRBD1; CDR3: CASSLEGQAYRSF; DNA: TGTGCCAGCAGCTTGGAGGGACAGGCCTATCGGAGCTTC
size: .; V: TRBV2; J: TRBJ1-5; D: .; CDR3: CASSVGGFVNQPQHF; DNA: TGTGCCAGCAGTGTTGGAGGCTTTGTCAATCAGCCCCAGCATTTT
size: .; V: TRBV5-1; J: TRBJ1-1; D: TRBD1; CDR3: CASSHRGGGDTEAFF; DNA: TGCGCCAGCAGCCACAGGGGAGGTGGGGACACTGAAGCTTTCTTT
size: .; V: TRBV6-1; J: TRBJ1-6; D: .; CDR3: CASSEGVKNSPLHF; DNA: TGTGCCAGCAGTGAGGGTGTGAAAAATTCACCCCTCCACTTT
size: .; V: TRBV10-3; J: TRBJ2-3; D: TRBD2; CDR3: CAISATQRGGTDTQYF; DNA: TGTGCCATCAGCGCCACTCAGCGGGGGGGAACAGATACGCAGTATTTT
size: .; V: TRBV9; J: TRBJ2-7; D: .; CDR3: CASSVEIGGSYEQYF; DNA: TGTGCCAGCAGCGTAGAAATAGGGGGCTCCTACGAGCAGTACTTC
size: .; V: TRBV5-8; J: TRBJ2-5; D: TRBD1; CDR3: CASSHPRTGRETQYF; DNA: TGTGCCAGCAGCCATCCCCGGACAGGGCGAGAGACCCAGTACTTC
size: .; V: TRBV7-9; J: TRBJ2-5; D: .; CDR3: CASTIPETLDREGETQYF; DNA: TGTGCCAGCACGATCCCCGAAACTCTAGACAGGGAGGGAGAGACCCAGTACTTC
size: few; V: TRBV11-3; J: TRBJ1-6; D: .; CDR3: CASSRESSYNSPLHF; DNA: TGTGCCAGCAGCAGAGAGAGCTCCTATAATTCACCCCTCCACTTT
size: .; V: TRBV6-6; J: TRBJ1-3; D: TRBD1; CDR3: CASSYPRQGSGNTIYF; DNA: TGTGCCAGCAGTTACCCCCGACAGGGCTCTGGAAACACCATATATTTT
size: few; V: TRBV4-2; J: TRBJ2-3; D: TRBD2; CDR3: CASSQELAVTDTQYF; DNA: TGTGCCAGCAGCCAAGAACTAGCGGTCACAGATACGCAGTATTTT
size: .; V: TRBV28; J: TRBJ2-6; D: .; CDR3: CASSLGAGANVLTF; DNA: TGTGCCAGCAGTTTAGGGGCTGGGGCCAACGTCCTGACTTTC